Listed here are 3 T cell receptor beta chains from one sample, sequenced in a study of beta chain features in type 1 diabetes. Of the isolated RNA, all was reverse transcribed, and so the sequenced material was expressed TCRB transcripts. Data came from immunoSEQ multiplex PCR; TCRdb stores just in-frame clones and leaves some out. The sample yields around 400,000 clones, 10% to 15% seen once. The specimen was naive CD4+ T cells from blood. These receptor sequences come from a young man in good health.

This clone was detected a few times. The chain recombines TRBV18 with TRBJ1-1, with a weak D call TRBD1 (6 bases). CDR3 length: 15 amino acids. In germline, CDR1 is KGHSH, CDR2 LQKENI. V lost 4 bases and J lost 1, with 13 bases in between. This chain's CDR3 is CASSLPGAPNTEAFF. CDR3 nucleotides: TGTGCCAGCTCACTACCAGGGGCCCCGAACACTGAAGCTTTCTTT. The variable domain in full, completed from reference TRBV18 and TRBJ1-1, reads NAGVMQNPRHLVRRRGQEARLRCSPMKGHSHVYWYRQLPEEGLKFMVYLQKENIIDESGMPKERFSAEFPKEGPSILRIQQVVRGDSAAYFCASSLPGAPNTEAFFGQGTRLTVV.

This sequence joins TRBV5-1 and TRBJ2-3, with 8 nucleotides matching TRBD1. This CDR3 spans 15 amino acids. V shed 4 bases and J 2 bases; nucleotides not matched to a gene: 6. The germline CDR1 and CDR2 sequences are SGHRS and YFSETQ. CDR3 nucleotide sequence: TGCGCCAGCAGCGGTGGACAGGGTCACACAGATACGCAGTATTTT. It specifies CASSGGQGHTDTQYF.

J is TRBJ1-5 and V is TRBV10-3; D is unclear. Trimming took off 6 bases at V and 7 bases at J, with 13 bases between the two ends. Germline values: CDR1 ENHRY, CDR2 SYGVKD. The CDR3 is made up of 13 amino acids. The CDR3 region is CAISPGALQPQHF. The CDR3 DNA reads as TGTGCCATCAGCCCGGGAGCGTTACAGCCCCAGCATTTT.